The 26 T cell receptor beta chains in this list originate from one sample, sequenced in a study of Graves' ophthalmopathy and Graves' hyperthyroidism. CDR3 regions of TCR beta were amplified from RNA transcripts. A first-round RT-PCR used HTBI primers, followed by a second-round multiplex PCR. TCRdb reprocessed the multiplex PCR reads with MiXCR, giving one entry per CDR3 protein. The sample lists 40,000 to 50,000 distinct CDR3 sequences; approximately 52% were seen once. The specimen was peripheral blood. Receptors were obtained from an adult man with Graves' ophthalmopathy.

The table lists this clonotype with many counts. The V call is TRBV5-1, the J call TRBJ1-6; weak D call: TRBD1 (5 bases). The CDR3 spans 13 residues. Germline assignment: CDR1 SGHRS and CDR2 YFSETQ. The germline V and J ends were trimmed by 4 bases and 5 bases, with 7 bases remaining between them. CDR3 sequence (DNA): TGCGCCAGCAGCCTGGGGGATAATTCACCCCTCCACTTT. Amino acids: CASSLGDNSPLHF.

In its sample, this clonotype was seen once. The chain combines TRBV18 with TRBJ2-1; no reliable D call. Between the trimmed V and J ends, which lost 1 base and 8 bases, there was a span of 12 bases. The CDR3 is 14 residues long. Germline V gene data show CDR1 as KGHSH and CDR2 as LQKENI. The CDR3 nucleotides read TGTGCCAGCTCACCACGGAAGGGATTCGATGAGCAGTTCTTC. Translated, it gives CASSPRKGFDEQFF.

This clonotype was counted once. The chain combines TRBV2 with TRBJ1-1, with D maybe TRBD1 (5 bases). V gave up 9 bases and J gave up 4 bases, with 15 bases separating them. From germline, CDR1 is SNHLY and CDR2 FYNNEI. The CDR3 loop spans 13 amino acids. The CDR3 reads CARSYDGGTEAFF. CDR3 in DNA: TGTGCCAGGTCATACGACGGGGGCACTGAAGCTTTCTTT.

J is TRBJ1-1 and V is TRBV7-9; TRBD1 agrees at 9 bases. With 7 bases clipped from V and 3 bases from J, the junction kept 6 bases outside the gene matches. CDR1 and CDR2 (germline): SEHNR, FQNEAQ (reference sequence). The CDR3 length is 14 residues. The CDR3 spells CASTDRGADTEAFF. The CDR3, as DNA: TGTGCCAGCACAGACAGGGGGGCCGACACTGAAGCTTTCTTT.

This clonotype was picked up many times. CDR3 in DNA: TGTGCCAGCAGGGTGACTAGCGGACGCTCCTACGAGCAGTACTTC. It codes for CASRVTSGRSYEQYF. This chain links TRBV28 with TRBJ2-7, with 9 bases fitting TRBD2. The CDR3 has 15 amino acids. The V gene's germline CDR1 is MDHEN and CDR2 SYDVKM. After removal of 6 bases from V and 0 bases from J, the junction contained 6 bases not matched to a gene.

This clonotype was found many times. A clone one base away is much larger, so this may be a read error. The J gene is TRBJ1-3, the V gene TRBV2, with no clear D. Trimming shortened V by 7 bases and J by 8 bases, and 12 bases separated the two germline ends. Per the germline V gene, CDR1 is SNHLY and CDR2 is FYNNEI. This CDR3 spans 12 amino acids. The CDR3 region is CASKLAGDTIYF. CDR3 coding DNA: TGTGCCAGCAAATTGGCGGGAGACACCATATATTTT.

The chain combines TRBV5-1 with TRBJ2-7, with D maybe TRBD2 (6 bases). The CDR3 is made up of 14 amino acids. Germline CDR1 SGHRS, CDR2 YFSETQ. Trimming shortened V by 0 bases and J by 4 bases, and 11 bases separated the two germline ends. The CDR3 coding sequence is TGCGCCAGCAGCTTGGTGGGACGGGAGTACGAGCAGTACTTC. It encodes CASSLVGREYEQYF.

The CDR3 is CASSVPASGGPNTGELFF. The CDR3 DNA reads as TGTGCCAGCAGCGTACCGGCTAGCGGGGGGCCGAACACCGGGGAGCTGTTTTTT. The V and J genes are TRBV9 and TRBJ2-2, with 11 bases fitting TRBD2. CDR3 length equals 18 residues. The germline V gene has CDR1 SGDLS and CDR2 YYNGEE. J lost 0 bases, V lost 1 base, and 5 bases had no gene match.

The V and J genes are TRBV6-1 and TRBJ2-2, with TRBD2 matching 7 bases. The CDR3 runs 14 residues. J gave up 6 bases and V 3 bases, and 4 bases lay outside the gene matches. Germline V gene data show CDR1 as MNHNS and CDR2 as SASEGT. The CDR3: CASSEAGDAGELFF. CDR3 nucleotide sequence: TGTGCCAGCAGTGAGGCGGGGGACGCCGGGGAGCTGTTTTTT.

This clonotype was detected ten times or more. The chain joins TRBV5-6 to TRBJ2-6; D call uncertain. Germline CDR1 and CDR2: SGHDT and YYEEEE. With 2 bases removed from V and 7 bases from J, the gap between germline ends came to 10 bases. The CDR3 spans 14 residues. The CDR3 sequence: CASSLNPRANVLTF. For the CDR3, the DNA is TGTGCCAGCAGCTTAAACCCGCGAGCCAACGTCCTGACTTTC.

The chain uses TRBV30 and TRBJ1-3; maybe TRBD1 (5 bases). With 2 bases removed from V and 1 base from J, the gap between germline ends came to 9 bases. This CDR3 comprises 14 residues. The germline V gene encodes CDR1 GTSNPN and CDR2 SVGIG (reference sequence). CDR3: CAWSKGASGNTIYF. The CDR3 bases are TGTGCCTGGAGTAAAGGGGCTTCTGGAAACACCATATATTTT.

The chain recombines TRBV6-6 with TRBJ2-2, with TRBD2 identical over 11 bases. The germline gives CDR1 MNHNY, CDR2 SVGAGI (reference sequence). The CDR3 sequence is 20 residues long. The V segment lost 10 bases and the J segment 1 base; nucleotides outside the gene matches: 20. The CDR3 spells CATRGGRLAGTLGNTGELFF. The CDR3 nucleotides are TGTGCCACCCGCGGGGGCAGACTAGCGGGAACCCTAGGGAACACCGGGGAGCTGTTTTTT.

The table lists this clonotype with many counts. A single base separates this from a much larger clone, so it may be a read error. The CDR3 sequence is CASSPSGNAYEQYF. In nucleotides, the CDR3 is TGTGCCAGCAGCCCTAGCGGGAATGCCTACGAGCAGTACTTC. The chain has TRBV13 and TRBJ2-7; 9 bases agree with TRBD2. CDR1 and CDR2 (germline): PRHDT, FYEKMQ (reference sequence). V was clipped by 5 bases and J by 2 bases; unmatched bases: 4. This CDR3 is built from 14 residues.

This clonotype is medium-sized by share. This rearrangement joins TRBV29-1 to TRBJ2-3; tentative D call: TRBD2 (5 bases). Germline CDR1 SQVTM, CDR2 ANQGSEA. The CDR3 is made up of 13 amino acids. Trimming left V 4 bases short and J 5 bases short, with 13 bases between. CDR3 in DNA: TGCAGCGTTGTCCCCGGGGTCGGAGATACGCAGTATTTT. Translated, it gives CSVVPGVGDTQYF.

This clonotype was detected ten times or more. This rearrangement joins TRBV5-1 to TRBJ2-1; D unresolved. The V end lost 4 bases, the J end lost 10 bases, and 18 bases lay between the germline ends. The CDR3 spans 14 residues. Germline assignment: CDR1 SGHRS and CDR2 YFSETQ. The chain's CDR3 is CASSPGGVQLEQFF. CDR3 coding DNA: TGCGCCAGCAGCCCGGGCGGAGTACAATTAGAGCAGTTCTTC.

The chain links TRBV2 to TRBJ1-2, with D possibly being TRBD1 (6 bases). Germline V CDR1 and CDR2: SNHLY, FYNNEI. V lost 7 bases and J 8 bases, leaving 20 bases between the germline ends. The CDR3 spans 14 residues. This CDR3 is CASILLTGPGGYTF. The CDR3 DNA reads as TGTGCCAGCATTCTACTTACAGGGCCCGGGGGCTACACCTTC.

The chain recombines TRBV20-1 with TRBJ1-1; D ambiguous. The CDR3 is 12 residues long. V gave up 2 bases and J gave up 2 bases, with 6 bases separating them. CDR1 DFQATT and CDR2 SNEGSKA come from the germline V gene (reference sequence). The CDR3 loop reads CSARQSNTEAFF. The CDR3 nucleotides are TGCAGTGCTAGACAGAGTAACACTGAAGCTTTCTTT.

This clonotype was detected ten times or more. The V call is TRBV18, the J call TRBJ2-3; D is uncertain. The V end was cut by 3 bases, the J end by 0 bases, with 7 bases between. The CDR3 is 14 amino acids. Germline V gives CDR1 KGHSH, CDR2 LQKENI. CDR3 DNA sequence: TGTGCCAGCTCACCCAGATCTAGCACAGATACGCAGTATTTT. Protein: CASSPRSSTDTQYF.

V and J are TRBV10-3 and TRBJ1-3; no reliable D call. CDR3 length equals 13 residues. V shed 3 bases and J shed 0 bases, with 3 bases lying between them. CDR1 and CDR2 (germline): ENHRY, SYGVKD. DNA for the CDR3: TGTGCCATCAGTGACACCTCTGGAAACACCATATATTTT. Amino acid sequence: CAISDTSGNTIYF.

With regard to this clonotype: No conserved phenylalanine or tryptophan is present at the end of the CDR3, so a read error is the likely explanation. The DNA is omitted, as the CDR3 cannot be located on it reliably, and the CDR3 follows TCRdb's listing. The chain couples TRBV5-1 to TRBJ2-6; the table calls TRBD1, which could not be checked here. The CDR3 is made up of 12 amino acids, end residues included. Germline CDR1 is SGHRS and CDR2 is YFSETQ. The CDR3 spells CASSPTGTGVVP.

This clonotype showed up many times. This rearrangement joins TRBV11-2 to TRBJ1-2, with D maybe TRBD1 (6 bases). CDR1 and CDR2 (germline): SGHAT, FQNNGV. The CDR3 totals 13 residues. Trimming took off 2 bases at V and 8 bases at J, with 12 bases between the two ends. The CDR3 spells CASSLSGDRGYTF. In DNA, the CDR3 is TGTGCCAGCAGCTTATCAGGGGATAGGGGCTACACCTTC.

This clonotype is termed medium-sized. J is TRBJ2-3 and V is TRBV10-3, with 14 bases lining up with TRBD2. The V and J ends lost 4 bases and 9 bases, in that order; junction bases with no gene match: 6. The germline gives CDR1 ENHRY, CDR2 SYGVKD. CDR3 size: 15 residues. The CDR3 coding sequence is TGTGCCATCAGTGCCTCGGGGACTAGCGGGGGAACGCAGTATTTT. Protein sequence: CAISASGTSGGTQYF.

Of note for this clonotype: A much larger clone sits a single nucleotide away, making a read error possible. The chain's CDR3 is CASSHGGGDQPQHF. The CDR3 bases are TGTGCCAGCAGCCACGGGGGGGGCGATCAGCCCCAGCATTTT. The chain is built from TRBV3-1 and TRBJ1-5; maybe TRBD1 (6 bases). The CDR3 sequence is 14 residues long. The V end lost 3 bases, the J end lost 5 bases, and 11 bases lay between the germline ends. Per germline, CDR1 LGHDT and CDR2 YNNKEL (reference sequence).

This clonotype was recorded many times. The CDR3 protein is CASSLWGNTEAFF. The CDR3 bases are TGTGCCAGCAGCTTGTGGGGGAACACTGAAGCTTTCTTT. The J gene is TRBJ1-1, the V gene TRBV5-5; no clear D. This CDR3 is built from 13 residues. The germline V gene has CDR1 SGHKS and CDR2 YYEKEE (reference sequence). Trimming pared 1 base from V and 1 base from J, leaving 5 bases between.

The table lists this clonotype with a count of one. The rearrangement joins TRBV29-1 to TRBJ2-7; 9 bases line up with TRBD1. This CDR3 is 13 amino acids long. CDR1 is SQVTM, CDR2 ANQGSEA, per germline. The V gene end was trimmed by 5 bases and the J gene end by 2 bases; junction bases not matched to a gene: 4. Written as DNA, the CDR3 is TGCAGCGTTACCGGGACAGGGACCTACGAGCAGTACTTC. Translating gives CSVTGTGTYEQYF.

The chain combines TRBV9 with TRBJ1-1, with no clear D. The CDR3 runs 15 residues. Trimming cost V 0 bases and J 2 bases, with 11 bases left between them. Germline-derived CDR1 and CDR2 are SGDLS and YYNGEE. Written as DNA, the CDR3 is TGTGCCAGCAGCGTAGGGCCCTCCGCAAACACTGAAGCTTTCTTT. Amino acid sequence: CASSVGPSANTEAFF.